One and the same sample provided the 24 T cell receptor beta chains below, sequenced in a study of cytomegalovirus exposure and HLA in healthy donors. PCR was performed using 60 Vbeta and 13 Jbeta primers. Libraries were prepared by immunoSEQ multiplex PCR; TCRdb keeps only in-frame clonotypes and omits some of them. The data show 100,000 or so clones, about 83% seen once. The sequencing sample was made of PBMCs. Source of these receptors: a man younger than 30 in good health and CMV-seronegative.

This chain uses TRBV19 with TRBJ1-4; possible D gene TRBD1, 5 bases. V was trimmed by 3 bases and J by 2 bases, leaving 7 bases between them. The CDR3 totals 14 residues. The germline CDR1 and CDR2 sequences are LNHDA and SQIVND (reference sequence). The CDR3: CASSIRATNEKLFF. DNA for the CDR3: TGTGCCAGTAGTATCAGGGCGACTAATGAAAAACTGTTTTTT. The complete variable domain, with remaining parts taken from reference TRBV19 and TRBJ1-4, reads DGGITQSPKYLFRKEGQNVTLSCEQNLNHDAMYWYRQDPGQGLRLIYYSQIVNDFQKGDIAEGYSVSREKKESFPLTVTSAQKNPTAFYLCASSIRATNEKLFFGSGTQLSVL.

The CDR3 reads CARSQNPTRRRNTEAFF. The DNA of the CDR3 is TGTGCCAGAAGCCAGAACCCGACACGTCGACGGAACACTGAAGCTTTCTTT. The V and J genes are TRBV5-3 and TRBJ1-1, with no clear D. TRBV5-3 is an ORF for which the function is uncertain. The CDR3 loop spans 17 amino acids. V was cut by 4 bases and J by 1 base, with 20 bases left in between.

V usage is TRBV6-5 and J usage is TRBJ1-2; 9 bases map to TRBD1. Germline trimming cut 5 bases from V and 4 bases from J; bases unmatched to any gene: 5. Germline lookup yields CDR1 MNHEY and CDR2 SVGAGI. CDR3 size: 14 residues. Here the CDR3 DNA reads TGTGCCAGCAGTGAAGGGGACAGGGTCTATGGCTACACCTTC. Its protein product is CASSEGDRVYGYTF.

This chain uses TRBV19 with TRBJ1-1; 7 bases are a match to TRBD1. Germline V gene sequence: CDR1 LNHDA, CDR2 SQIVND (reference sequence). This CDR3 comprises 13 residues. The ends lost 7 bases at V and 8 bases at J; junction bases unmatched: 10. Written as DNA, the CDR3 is TGTGCCAGTATTTCGACCGGACAGGCGGAAGCTTTCTTT. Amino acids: CASISTGQAEAFF.

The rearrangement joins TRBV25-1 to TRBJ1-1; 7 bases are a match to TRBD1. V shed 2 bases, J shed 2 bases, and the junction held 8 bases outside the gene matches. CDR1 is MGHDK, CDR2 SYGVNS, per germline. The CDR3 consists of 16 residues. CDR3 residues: CASSERYGTENTEAFF. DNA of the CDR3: TGTGCCAGCAGTGAACGATATGGGACAGAAAACACTGAAGCTTTCTTT.

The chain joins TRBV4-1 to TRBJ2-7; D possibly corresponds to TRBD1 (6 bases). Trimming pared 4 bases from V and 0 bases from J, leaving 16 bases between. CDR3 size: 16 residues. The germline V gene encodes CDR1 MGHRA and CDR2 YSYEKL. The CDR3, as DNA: TGCGCCAGCAGCCGAGCACCGACAGGCTTCTCCTACGAGCAGTACTTC. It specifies CASSRAPTGFSYEQYF.

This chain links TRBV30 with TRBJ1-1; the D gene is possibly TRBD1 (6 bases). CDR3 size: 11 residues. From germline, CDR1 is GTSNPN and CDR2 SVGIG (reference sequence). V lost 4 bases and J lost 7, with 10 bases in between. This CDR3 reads CAWTTDSEAFF. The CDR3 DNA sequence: TGTGCCTGGACCACGGACAGTGAAGCTTTCTTT.

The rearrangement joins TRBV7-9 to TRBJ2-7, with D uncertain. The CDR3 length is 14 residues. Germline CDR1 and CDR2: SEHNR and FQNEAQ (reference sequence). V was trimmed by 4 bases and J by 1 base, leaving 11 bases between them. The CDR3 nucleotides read TGTGCCAGCAGCTCCCCTATTGGTTCCTACGAGCAGTACTTC. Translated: CASSSPIGSYEQYF.

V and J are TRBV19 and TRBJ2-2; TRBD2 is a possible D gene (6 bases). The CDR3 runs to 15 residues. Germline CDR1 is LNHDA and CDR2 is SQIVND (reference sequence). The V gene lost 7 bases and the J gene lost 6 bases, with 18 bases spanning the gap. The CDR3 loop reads CASNLLALGSGELFF. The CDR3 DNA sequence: TGTGCCAGTAACCTACTAGCCCTGGGGTCCGGGGAGCTGTTTTTT.

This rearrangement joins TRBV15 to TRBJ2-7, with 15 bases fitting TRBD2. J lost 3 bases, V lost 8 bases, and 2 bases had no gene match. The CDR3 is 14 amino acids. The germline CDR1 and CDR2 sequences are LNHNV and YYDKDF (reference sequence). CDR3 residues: CATGLAGGHYEQYF. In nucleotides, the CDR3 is TGTGCCACCGGACTAGCGGGAGGGCACTACGAGCAGTACTTC.

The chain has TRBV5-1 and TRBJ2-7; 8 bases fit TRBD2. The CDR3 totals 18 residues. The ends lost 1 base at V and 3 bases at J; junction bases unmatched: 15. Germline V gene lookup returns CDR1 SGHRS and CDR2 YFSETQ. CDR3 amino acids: CASSLTGAQEAGVYEQYF. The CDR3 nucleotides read TGCGCCAGCAGCTTGACGGGGGCCCAAGAAGCGGGAGTCTACGAGCAGTACTTC. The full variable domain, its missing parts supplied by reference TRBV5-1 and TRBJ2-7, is KAGVTQTPRYLIKTRGQQVTLSCSPISGHRSVSWYQQTPGQGLQFLFEYFSETQRNKGNFPGRFSGRQFSNSRSEMNVSTLELGDSALYLCASSLTGAQEAGVYEQYFGPGTRLTVT.

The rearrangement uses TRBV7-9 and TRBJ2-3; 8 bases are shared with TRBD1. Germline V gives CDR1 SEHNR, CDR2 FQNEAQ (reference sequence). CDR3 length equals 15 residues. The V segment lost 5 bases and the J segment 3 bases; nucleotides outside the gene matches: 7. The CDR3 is CASSPEQGVTDTQYF. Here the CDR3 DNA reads TGTGCCAGCAGCCCTGAACAGGGGGTAACAGATACGCAGTATTTT.

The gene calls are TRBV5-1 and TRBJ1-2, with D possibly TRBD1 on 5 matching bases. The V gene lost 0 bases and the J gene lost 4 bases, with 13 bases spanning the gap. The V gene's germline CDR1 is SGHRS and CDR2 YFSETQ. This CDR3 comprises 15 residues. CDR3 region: CASSLEEPGSYGYTF. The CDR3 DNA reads TGCGCCAGCAGCTTGGAAGAACCAGGGTCCTATGGCTACACCTTC.

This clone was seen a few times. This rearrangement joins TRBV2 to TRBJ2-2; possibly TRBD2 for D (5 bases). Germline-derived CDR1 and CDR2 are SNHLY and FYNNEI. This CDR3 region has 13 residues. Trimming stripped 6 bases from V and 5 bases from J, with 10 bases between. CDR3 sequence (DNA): TGTGCCAGCAGGGAGGACCTGACCGGGGAGCTGTTTTTT. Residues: CASREDLTGELFF. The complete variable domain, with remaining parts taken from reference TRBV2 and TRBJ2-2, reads EPEVTQTPSHQVTQMGQEVILRCVPISNHLYFYWYRQILGQKVEFLVSFYNNEISEKSEIFDDQFSVERPDGSNFTLKIRSTKLEDSAMYFCASREDLTGELFFGEGSRLTVL.

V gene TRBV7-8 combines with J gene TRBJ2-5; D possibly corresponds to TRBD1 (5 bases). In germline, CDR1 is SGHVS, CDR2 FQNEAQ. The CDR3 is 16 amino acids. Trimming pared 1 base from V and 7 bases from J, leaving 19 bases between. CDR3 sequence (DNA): TGTGCCAGCAGCTTAGGGGGCAGCCCTTCGGGTGGGACCCAGTACTTC. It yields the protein CASSLGGSPSGGTQYF.

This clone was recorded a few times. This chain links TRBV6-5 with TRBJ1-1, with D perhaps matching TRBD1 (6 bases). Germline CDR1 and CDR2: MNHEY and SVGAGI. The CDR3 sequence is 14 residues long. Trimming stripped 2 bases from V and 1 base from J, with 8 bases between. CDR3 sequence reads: CASSYGGQNTEAFF. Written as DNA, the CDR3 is TGTGCCAGCAGTTACGGGGGCCAGAACACTGAAGCTTTCTTT.

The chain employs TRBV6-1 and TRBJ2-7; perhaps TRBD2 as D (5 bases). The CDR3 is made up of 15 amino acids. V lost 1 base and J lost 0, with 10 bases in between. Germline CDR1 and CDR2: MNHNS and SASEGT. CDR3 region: CASSEGRSSSYEQYF. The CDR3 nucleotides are TGTGCCAGCAGTGAAGGGAGGAGCAGCTCCTACGAGCAGTACTTC.

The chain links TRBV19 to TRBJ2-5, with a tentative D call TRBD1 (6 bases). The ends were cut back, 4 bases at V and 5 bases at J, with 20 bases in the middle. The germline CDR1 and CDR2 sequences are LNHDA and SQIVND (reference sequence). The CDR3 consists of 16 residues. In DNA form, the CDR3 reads TGTGCCAGTAGTACATCAGGGGTTACAATCGGGGAGACCCAGTACTTC. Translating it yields CASSTSGVTIGETQYF.

CDR3 region: CASSPTGGNTEAFF. The CDR3 nucleotides are TGTGCCAGCAGTCCGACAGGGGGCAACACTGAAGCTTTCTTT. V and J are TRBV27 and TRBJ1-1; 10 bases align to TRBD1. V gave up 5 bases and J gave up 2 bases; unmatched junction bases: 2. There are 14 residues in the CDR3. The germline gives CDR1 MNHEY, CDR2 SMNVEV (reference sequence).

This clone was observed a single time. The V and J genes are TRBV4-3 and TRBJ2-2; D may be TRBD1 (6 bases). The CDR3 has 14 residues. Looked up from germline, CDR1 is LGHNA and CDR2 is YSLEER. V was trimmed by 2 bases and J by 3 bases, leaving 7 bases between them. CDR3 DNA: TGCGCCAGCAGCCAACAGGGGTACACCGGGGAGCTGTTTTTT. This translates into CASSQQGYTGELFF.

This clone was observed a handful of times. The CDR3 coding sequence is TGTGCCAGCAGTGGGCGGGAGCCTCCCTACGAGCAGTACTTC. Its translation is CASSGREPPYEQYF. The rearrangement joins TRBV6-5 to TRBJ2-7; the match to TRBD2 covers 7 bases. Germline-derived CDR1 and CDR2 are MNHEY and SVGAGI. J lost 2 bases, V lost 5 bases, and 6 bases had no gene match. This CDR3 comprises 14 residues.

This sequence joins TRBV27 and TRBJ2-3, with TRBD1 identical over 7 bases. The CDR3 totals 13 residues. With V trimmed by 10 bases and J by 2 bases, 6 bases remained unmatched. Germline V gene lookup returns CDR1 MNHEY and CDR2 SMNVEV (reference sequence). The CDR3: CATRQGTTDTQYF. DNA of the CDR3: TGTGCCACCCGACAGGGTACCACAGATACGCAGTATTTT.

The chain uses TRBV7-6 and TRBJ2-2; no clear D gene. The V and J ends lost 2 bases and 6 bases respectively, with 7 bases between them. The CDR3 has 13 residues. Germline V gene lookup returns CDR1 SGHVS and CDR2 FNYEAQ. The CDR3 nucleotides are TGTGCCAGCAGCTTATTGGCTGCCGGGGAGCTGTTTTTT. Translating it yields CASSLLAAGELFF. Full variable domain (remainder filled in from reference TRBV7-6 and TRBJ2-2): GAGVSQSPRYKVTKRGQDVALRCDPISGHVSLYWYRQALGQGPEFLTYFNYEAQQDKSGLPNDRFSAERPEGSISTLTIQRTEQRDSAMYRCASSLLAAGELFFGEGSRLTVL.

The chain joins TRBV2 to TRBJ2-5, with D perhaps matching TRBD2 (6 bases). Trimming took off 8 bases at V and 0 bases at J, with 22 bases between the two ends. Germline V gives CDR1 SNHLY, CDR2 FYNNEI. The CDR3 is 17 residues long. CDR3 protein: CASRASLAPIYQETQYF. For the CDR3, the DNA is TGTGCCAGCCGGGCGAGTCTAGCGCCTATATACCAAGAGACCCAGTACTTC. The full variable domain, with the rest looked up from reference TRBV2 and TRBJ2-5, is EPEVTQTPSHQVTQMGQEVILRCVPISNHLYFYWYRQILGQKVEFLVSFYNNEISEKSEIFDDQFSVERPDGSNFTLKIRSTKLEDSAMYFCASRASLAPIYQETQYFGPGTRLLVL.